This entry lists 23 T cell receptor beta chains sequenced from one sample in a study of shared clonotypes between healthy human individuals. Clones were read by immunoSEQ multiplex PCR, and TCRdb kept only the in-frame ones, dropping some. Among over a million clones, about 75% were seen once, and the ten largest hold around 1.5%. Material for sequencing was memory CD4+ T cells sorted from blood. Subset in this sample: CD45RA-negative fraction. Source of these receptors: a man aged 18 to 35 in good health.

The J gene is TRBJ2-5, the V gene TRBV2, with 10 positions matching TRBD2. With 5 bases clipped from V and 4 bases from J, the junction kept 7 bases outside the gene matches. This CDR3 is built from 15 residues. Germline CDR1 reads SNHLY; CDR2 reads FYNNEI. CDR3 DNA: TGTGCCAGCAGTCCCGGGACTAGCGCGGGAGAGACCCAGTACTTC. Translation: CASSPGTSAGETQYF.

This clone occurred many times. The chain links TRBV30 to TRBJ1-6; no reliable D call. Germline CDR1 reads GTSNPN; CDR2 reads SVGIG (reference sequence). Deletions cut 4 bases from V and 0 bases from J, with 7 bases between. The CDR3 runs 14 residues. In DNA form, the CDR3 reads TGTGCCTGGATCGACCGCTCCTATAATTCACCCCTCCACTTT. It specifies CAWIDRSYNSPLHF.

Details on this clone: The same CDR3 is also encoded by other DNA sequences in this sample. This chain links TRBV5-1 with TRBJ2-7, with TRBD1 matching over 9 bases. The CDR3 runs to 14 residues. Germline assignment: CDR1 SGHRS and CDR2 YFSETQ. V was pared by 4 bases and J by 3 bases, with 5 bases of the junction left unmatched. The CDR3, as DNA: TGCGCCAGCAGCACAACAGGGGGCAGCTACGAGCAGTACTTC. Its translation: CASSTTGGSYEQYF. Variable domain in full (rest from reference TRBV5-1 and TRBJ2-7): KAGVTQTPRYLIKTRGQQVTLSCSPISGHRSVSWYQQTPGQGLQFLFEYFSETQRNKGNFPGRFSGRQFSNSRSEMNVSTLELGDSALYLCASSTTGGSYEQYFGPGTRLTVT.

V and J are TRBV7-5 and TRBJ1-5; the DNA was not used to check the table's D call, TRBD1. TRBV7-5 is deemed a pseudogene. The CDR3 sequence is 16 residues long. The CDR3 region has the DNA TGTGCCAGAAGCCCATCCCAGGGGGCGGAATATCAGCCCCAGCATTTT. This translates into CARSPSQGAEYQPQHF.

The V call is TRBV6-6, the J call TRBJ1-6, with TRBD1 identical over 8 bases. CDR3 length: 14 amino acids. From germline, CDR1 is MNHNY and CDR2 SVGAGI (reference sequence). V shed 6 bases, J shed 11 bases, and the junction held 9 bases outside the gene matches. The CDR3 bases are TGTGCCAGCAGAGGACAGGGTGAAAGGACACCCCTCCACTTT. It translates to CASRGQGERTPLHF.

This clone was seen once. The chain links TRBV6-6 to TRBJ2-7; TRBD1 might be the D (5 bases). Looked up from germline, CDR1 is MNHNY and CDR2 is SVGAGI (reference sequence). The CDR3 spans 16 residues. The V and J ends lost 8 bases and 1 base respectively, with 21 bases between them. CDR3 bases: TGTGCCAGCCGAACCTACAGGCAAGAGCCTTCCTACGAGCAGTACTTC. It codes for CASRTYRQEPSYEQYF.

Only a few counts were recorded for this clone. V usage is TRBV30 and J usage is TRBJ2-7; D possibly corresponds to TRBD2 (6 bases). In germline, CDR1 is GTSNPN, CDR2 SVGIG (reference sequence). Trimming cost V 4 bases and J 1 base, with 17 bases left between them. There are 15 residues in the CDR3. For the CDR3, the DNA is TGTGCCTGGACCCCTGGTCATAGCGGATCCTACGAGCAGTACTTC. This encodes CAWTPGHSGSYEQYF.

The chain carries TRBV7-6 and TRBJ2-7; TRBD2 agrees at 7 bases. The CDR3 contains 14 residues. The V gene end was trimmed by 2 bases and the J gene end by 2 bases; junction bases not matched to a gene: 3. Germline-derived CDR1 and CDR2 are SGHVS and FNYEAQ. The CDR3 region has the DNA TGTGCCAGCAGCTTATGGGGGGGGACCTACGAGCAGTACTTC. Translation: CASSLWGGTYEQYF.

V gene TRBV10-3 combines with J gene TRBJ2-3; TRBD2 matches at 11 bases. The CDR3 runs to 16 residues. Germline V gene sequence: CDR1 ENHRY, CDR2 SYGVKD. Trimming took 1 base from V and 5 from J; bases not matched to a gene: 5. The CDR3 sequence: CAISELAGGRGDTQYF. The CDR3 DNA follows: TGTGCCATCAGTGAGTTAGCGGGGGGGCGGGGAGATACGCAGTATTTT.

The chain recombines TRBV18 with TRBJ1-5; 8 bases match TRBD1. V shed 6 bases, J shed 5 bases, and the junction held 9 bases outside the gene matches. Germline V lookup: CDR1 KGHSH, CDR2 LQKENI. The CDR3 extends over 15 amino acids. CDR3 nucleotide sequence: TGTGCCAGCTCTAGGACGACAGGGGCGGATCAGCCCCAGCATTTT. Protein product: CASSRTTGADQPQHF.

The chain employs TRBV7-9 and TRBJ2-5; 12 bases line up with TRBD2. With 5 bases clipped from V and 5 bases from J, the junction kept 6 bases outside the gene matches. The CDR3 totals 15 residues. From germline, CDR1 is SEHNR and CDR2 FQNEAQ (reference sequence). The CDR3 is CASSQTGTSGETQYF. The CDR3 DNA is TGTGCCAGCAGCCAAACCGGGACTAGCGGGGAGACCCAGTACTTC.

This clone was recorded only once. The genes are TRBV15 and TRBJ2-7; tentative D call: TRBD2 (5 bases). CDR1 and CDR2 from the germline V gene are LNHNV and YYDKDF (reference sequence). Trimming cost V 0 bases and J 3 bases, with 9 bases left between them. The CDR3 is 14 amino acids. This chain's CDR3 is CATSRDSGFYEQYF. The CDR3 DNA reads TGTGCCACCAGCAGAGATTCGGGATTCTACGAGCAGTACTTC. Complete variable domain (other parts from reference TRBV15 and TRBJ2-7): DAMVIQNPRYQVTQFGKPVTLSCSQTLNHNVMYWYQQKSSQAPKLLFHYYDKDFNNEADTPDNFQSRRPNTSFCFLDIRSPGLGDTAMYLCATSRDSGFYEQYFGPGTRLTVT.

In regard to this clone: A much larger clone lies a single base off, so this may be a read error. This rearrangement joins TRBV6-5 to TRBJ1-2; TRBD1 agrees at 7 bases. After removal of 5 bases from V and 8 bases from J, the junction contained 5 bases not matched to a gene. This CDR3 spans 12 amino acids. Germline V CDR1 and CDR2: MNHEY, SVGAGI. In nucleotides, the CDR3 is TGTGCCAGCAGTCGGACAGGAGAGGGCTACACCTTC. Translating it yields CASSRTGEGYTF.

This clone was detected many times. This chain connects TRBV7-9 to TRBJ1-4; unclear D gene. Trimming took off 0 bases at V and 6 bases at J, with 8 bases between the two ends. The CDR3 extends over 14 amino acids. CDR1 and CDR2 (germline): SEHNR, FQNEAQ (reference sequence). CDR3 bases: TGTGCCAGCAGCTTAGCTGGGAGCTATGAAAAACTGTTTTTT. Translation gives CASSLAGSYEKLFF.

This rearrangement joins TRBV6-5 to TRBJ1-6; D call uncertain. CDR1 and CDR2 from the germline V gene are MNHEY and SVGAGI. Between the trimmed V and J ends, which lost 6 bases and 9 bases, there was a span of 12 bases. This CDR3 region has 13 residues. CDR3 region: CASRGLDPSPLHF. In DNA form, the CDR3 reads TGTGCCAGCAGAGGGCTTGACCCTTCACCCCTCCACTTT.

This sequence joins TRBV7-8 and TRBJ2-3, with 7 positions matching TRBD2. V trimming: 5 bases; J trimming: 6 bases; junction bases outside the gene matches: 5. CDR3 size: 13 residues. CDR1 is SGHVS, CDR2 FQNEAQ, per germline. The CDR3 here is CASSREGPDTQYF. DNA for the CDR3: TGTGCCAGCAGCAGGGAGGGCCCCGATACGCAGTATTTT.

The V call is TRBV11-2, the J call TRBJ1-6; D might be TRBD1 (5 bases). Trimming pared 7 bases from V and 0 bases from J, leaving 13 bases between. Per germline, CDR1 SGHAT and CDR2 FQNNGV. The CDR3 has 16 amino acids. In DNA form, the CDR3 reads TGTGCCAGCACCTGGGGGTTGACCTCCTATAATTCACCCCTCCACTTT. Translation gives CASTWGLTSYNSPLHF.

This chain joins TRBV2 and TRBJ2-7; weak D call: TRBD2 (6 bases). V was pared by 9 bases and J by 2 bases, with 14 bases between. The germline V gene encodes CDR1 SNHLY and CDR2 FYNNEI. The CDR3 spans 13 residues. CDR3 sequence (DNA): TGTGCCAGGGGGGGACCTACCACCTACGAGCAGTACTTC. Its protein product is CARGGPTTYEQYF.

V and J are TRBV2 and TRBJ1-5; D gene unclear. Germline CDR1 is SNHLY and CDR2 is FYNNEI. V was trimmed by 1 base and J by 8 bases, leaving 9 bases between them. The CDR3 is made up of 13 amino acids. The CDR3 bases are TGTGCCAGCAGTGAAGGTGAATGGGAGCCCCAGCATTTT. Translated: CASSEGEWEPQHF.

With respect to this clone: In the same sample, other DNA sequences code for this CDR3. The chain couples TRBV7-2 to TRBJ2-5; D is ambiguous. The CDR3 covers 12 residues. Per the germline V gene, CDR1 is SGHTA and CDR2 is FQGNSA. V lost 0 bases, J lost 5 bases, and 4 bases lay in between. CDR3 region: CASSLARETQYF. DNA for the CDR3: TGTGCCAGCAGCTTAGCGCGGGAGACCCAGTACTTC.

CDR3 loop: CASSEARGEGSGEQYF. Written as DNA, the CDR3 is TGTGCCAGCAGTGAAGCCCGAGGCGAGGGTTCGGGTGAGCAGTACTTC. V usage is TRBV6-1 and J usage is TRBJ2-7; the D gene is possibly TRBD2 (5 bases). CDR3 length equals 16 residues. Between the trimmed V and J ends, which lost 0 bases and 7 bases, there was a span of 19 bases. From germline, CDR1 is MNHNS and CDR2 SASEGT.

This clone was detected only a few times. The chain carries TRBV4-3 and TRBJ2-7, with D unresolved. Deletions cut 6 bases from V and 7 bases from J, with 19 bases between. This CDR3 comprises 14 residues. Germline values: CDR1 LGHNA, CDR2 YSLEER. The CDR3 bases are TGCGCCAGCAGTCCACTAACCTCCATAAGGGAGCAGTACTTC. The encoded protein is CASSPLTSIREQYF.

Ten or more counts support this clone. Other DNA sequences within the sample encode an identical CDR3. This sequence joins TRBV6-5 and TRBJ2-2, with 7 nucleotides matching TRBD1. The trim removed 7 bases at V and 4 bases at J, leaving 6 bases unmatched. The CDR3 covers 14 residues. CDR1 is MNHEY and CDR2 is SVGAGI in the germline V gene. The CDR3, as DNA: TGTGCCAGCACACAGGGGATAAGCACCGGGGAGCTGTTTTTT. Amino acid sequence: CASTQGISTGELFF.